The 10 T cell receptor beta chains below come from one sample, sequenced in a study of blood T cell repertoires in COVID-19. Sequenced by immunoSEQ multiplex PCR; TCRdb stores in-frame clones only, minus some. The sample holds about 250,000 clones, approximately 90% seen once. Source material: PBMCs or T cells enriched from blood (not recorded which). The origin of the receptors is a man in his forties who had recovered from COVID-19.

The J gene is TRBJ2-7, the V gene TRBV6-4, with D tentatively TRBD2 (6 bases). V lost 2 bases and J lost 6, with 11 bases in between. CDR3 size: 13 residues. From germline, CDR1 is MRHNA and CDR2 SNTAGT. The CDR3 spells CASSDDGGVEQYF. DNA for the CDR3: TGTGCCAGCAGTGACGACGGGGGAGTCGAGCAGTACTTC.

The chain combines TRBV27 with TRBJ1-1; a weak D match, TRBD1 (6 bases). V dropped 6 bases and J dropped 12 bases, with 20 bases sitting between them. This CDR3 comprises 13 residues. The germline gives CDR1 MNHEY, CDR2 SMNVEV (reference sequence). CDR3 nucleotide sequence: TGTGCCAGCAGCCCGGACAGTTCCGCACGGTCTTTCTTT. Amino acids: CASSPDSSARSFF.

The chain is built from TRBV27 and TRBJ2-3; 10 nucleotides align to TRBD1. There are 16 residues in the CDR3. The ends lost 2 bases at V and 2 bases at J; junction bases unmatched: 4. From germline, CDR1 is MNHEY and CDR2 SMNVEV (reference sequence). CDR3: CASSLQGQGFTDTQYF. CDR3 coding DNA: TGTGCCAGCAGTTTACAGGGACAGGGGTTCACAGATACGCAGTATTTT.

The rearrangement links TRBV18 to TRBJ2-5; D remains unclear. The CDR3 runs 15 residues. Germline values: CDR1 KGHSH, CDR2 LQKENI. Trimming stripped 2 bases from V and 2 bases from J, with 12 bases between. CDR3 bases: TGTGCCAGCTCACCATTAGAGACTGTACAAGAGACCCAGTACTTC. This translates into CASSPLETVQETQYF.

This clone appeared a single time. The chain is built from TRBV3-1 (or the pseudogene TRBV3-2) and TRBJ1-1; no clear D gene. The germline V gene has CDR1 LGHDT and CDR2 YNNKEL (reference sequence). Trimming shortened V by 1 base and J by 6 bases, and 12 bases separated the two germline ends. This CDR3 contains 14 residues. The chain's CDR3 is CASSQVREAAEAFF. The CDR3 DNA is TGTGCCAGCAGCCAAGTTAGGGAGGCGGCTGAAGCTTTCTTT.

The chain joins TRBV5-5 to TRBJ1-4; 8 positions agree with TRBD1. Trimming cost V 2 bases and J 10 bases; bases outside gene matches: 10. Germline loops: CDR1 SGHKS, CDR2 YYEKEE (reference sequence). The CDR3 is 15 residues long. DNA for the CDR3: TGTGCCAGCAGCTTAGGGTCAGGGGGCGTCGGAAAACTGTTTTTT. As protein: CASSLGSGGVGKLFF.

This rearrangement joins TRBV14 to TRBJ2-1; 9 nucleotides match TRBD2. Germline V gene lookup returns CDR1 SGHDN and CDR2 FVKESK. V was clipped by 0 bases and J by 9 bases; unmatched bases: 15. The CDR3 is made up of 18 amino acids. The CDR3 region is CASSQEGGRAGRYCEQFF. The CDR3 coding sequence is TGTGCCAGCAGCCAAGAGGGCGGGAGGGCCGGTCGGTATTGTGAGCAGTTCTTC.

The rearrangement links TRBV28 to TRBJ2-7, with D possibly TRBD2 on 6 matching bases. The CDR3 sequence is 15 residues long. Trimming removed 4 bases from V and 2 bases from J, with 15 bases in between. CDR1 MDHEN and CDR2 SYDVKM come from the germline V gene. The CDR3 loop reads CASSYNRDSTYEQYF. DNA of the CDR3: TGTGCCAGCAGTTACAACCGGGACTCTACCTACGAGCAGTACTTC.

V gene TRBV6-5 combines with J gene TRBJ1-4; the match to TRBD1 covers 9 bases. Unmatched junction bases numbered 9, after V lost 5 bases and J lost 8 bases. Per germline, CDR1 MNHEY and CDR2 SVGAGI. The CDR3 length is 15 residues. Here the CDR3 DNA reads TGTGCCAGCAGTCAGATACAGGGGGCGTCAGAAAAACTGTTTTTT. It encodes CASSQIQGASEKLFF.

This chain uses TRBV27 with TRBJ1-1, with D perhaps matching TRBD1 (6 bases). This CDR3 contains 14 residues. The germline V gene encodes CDR1 MNHEY and CDR2 SMNVEV (reference sequence). Deletions cut 2 bases from V and 8 bases from J, with 15 bases between. CDR3 sequence: CASSLRVTGEEAFF. For the CDR3, the DNA is TGTGCCAGCAGTTTAAGAGTGACAGGAGAAGAAGCTTTCTTT.